The next 22 T cell receptor beta chains were all read from a single sample in a study of tumor and adjacent non-tumor tissue in lung cancer. The template was RNA from unsorted bulk tissue. The normal lung tissue was taken more than 3 cm from the tumor edge. The library came from three nested PCR rounds adapted from ARM-PCR protocols. One entry per CDR3 protein, called by TCRdb with MiXCR from the multiplex PCR reads. This table holds some 100,000 distinct CDR3 sequences, more than 80% found once. Sequencing input: distant non-tumor lung tissue. The receptors derive from a man in his 60s with small cell lung cancer.

The chain couples TRBV5-6 to TRBJ2-7; D remains ambiguous. In germline, CDR1 is SGHDT, CDR2 YYEEEE. This CDR3 region has 13 residues. CDR3 nucleotides: TGTGCCAGCAGCCGGGCCCCTAGTCACGAGCACTACGTC. This gives the protein CASSRAPSHEHYV.

Comments on this clonotype: A junction end diverges from the germline sequence, so it may reflect a read error. This chain connects TRBV4-1 to TRBJ2-1; perhaps TRBD2 as D (5 bases). The CDR3 length is 12 residues. Germline assignment: CDR1 MGHRA and CDR2 YSYEKL. This CDR3 reads CTSSHVSVNQLF. The CDR3, as DNA: TGCACCAGCAGCCACGTTAGCGTCAATCAGCTCTTC.

On this clonotype itself: One junction end does not reproduce the germline sequence, and a read error may be involved. The chain joins TRBV7-3 to TRBJ2-2; the D gene is possibly TRBD1 (6 bases). The CDR3 contains 15 residues. Germline V gives CDR1 SGHTA, CDR2 FQGTGA. CDR3 region: CVSGAPDSPTGELVF. The CDR3 region has the DNA TGTGTCAGCGGCGCCCCGGACAGCCCTACCGGGGAGCTGGTTTTT.

This clonotype has only a few counts. A much more abundant neighbour one base away suggests this may be a read error. J is TRBJ2-7 and V is TRBV28; TRBD2 matches 9 bases. Germline-derived CDR1 and CDR2 are MDHEN and SYDVKM. The CDR3 loop spans 18 amino acids. V shed 8 bases, J shed 3 bases, and the junction held 20 bases outside the gene matches. The CDR3 nucleotides are TGTGCCAGCTTAAGCGGGGGGTTGAGTAGCAGGGTGGGCTACGAGCAGTACTTC. This gives the protein CASLSGGLSSRVGYEQYF.

This clonotype was recorded only once. A junction boundary mismatches the germline segment, possibly from a read error. The V gene is TRBV6-5, the J gene TRBJ2-7, with TRBD2 matching over 9 bases. In germline, CDR1 is MNHEY, CDR2 SVGAGI. CDR3 length equals 13 residues. This chain's CDR3 is CSSTFGLATEQYF. The DNA for the CDR3 is TGTTCCAGCACTTTTGGACTAGCGACCGAGCAGTACTTC.

This clonotype was observed a single time. The junction and the germline gene differ at one end; a read error may be behind it. V gene TRBV5-6 combines with J gene TRBJ1-1, with D perhaps matching TRBD1 (5 bases). The CDR3 is 15 amino acids. Germline V CDR1 and CDR2: SGHDT, YYEEEE. The CDR3 is CTSTLGGTDNTEAFF. As DNA, the CDR3 is TGTACCAGCACCTTGGGCGGGACGGACAACACTGAAGCTTTCTTT.

This clonotype is a singleton in its sample. One junction end disagrees with the germline gene, perhaps due to a read error. The rearrangement uses TRBV4-1 and TRBJ2-5; 9 nucleotides match TRBD2. The CDR3 is 18 residues long. Per the germline V gene, CDR1 is MGHRA and CDR2 is YSYEKL. The CDR3, as DNA: TGCGCCAGCAGCCCGCGACTTGCGGGAGGGCCGGGTCAAGAGACCCATTACTTC. Residues: CASSPRLAGGPGQETHYF.

About this clonotype itself: A clone one base away is much larger, so this may be a read error. The chain employs TRBV20-1 and TRBJ2-3; 7 bases align to TRBD2. This CDR3 is 12 amino acids long. The V gene end was trimmed by 6 bases and the J gene end by 6 bases; junction bases not matched to a gene: 6. Germline V lookup: CDR1 DFQATT, CDR2 SNEGSKA (reference sequence). Written as DNA, the CDR3 is TGCAGTGCCACGGGGAGGGAGGATACGCAGTATTTT. Translating gives CSATGREDTQYF.

About this clonotype itself: The junction departs from germline at one end; a sequencing error may be responsible. The chain links TRBV6-2 or TRBV6-3 to TRBJ2-7, with 8 bases that match TRBD2. This CDR3 contains 14 residues. Germline V lookup: CDR1 MNHEY, CDR2 SVGEGT. The CDR3 reads CASSFVTSANEQYF. The CDR3 DNA follows: TGCGCCAGCAGTTTTGTGACTAGCGCGAACGAGCAGTACTTC.

Concerning this clonotype itself: At one of its ends the junction is not consistent with the germline gene, which may arise from a read error. This sequence joins TRBV6-1 and TRBJ2-1; TRBD2 matches at 15 bases. The CDR3 spans 17 residues. Germline-derived CDR1 and CDR2 are MNHNS and SASEGT. CDR3 DNA: TGTGCCGGCAGTCGTCTCCGGACTAGCGGGAGGGCGTATGAGCAGTTCTTC. Protein sequence: CAGSRLRTSGRAYEQFF.

V and J are TRBV11-2 and TRBJ1-1, with TRBD1 as a possible D gene (6 bases). The CDR3 consists of 16 residues. Between the trimmed V and J ends, which lost 8 bases and 2 bases, there was a span of 21 bases. CDR1 is SGHAT and CDR2 is FQNNGV in the germline V gene. CDR3 nucleotide sequence: TGTGCCAGCCTACGGCCATGGCGGGGGCTAAACACTGAAGCTTTCTTT. Its protein product is CASLRPWRGLNTEAFF. Together with reference TRBV11-2 and TRBJ1-1, the CDR3 gives the full variable domain: EAGVAQSPRYKIIEKRQSVAFWCNPISGHATLYWYQQILGQGPKLLIQFQNNGVVDDSQLPKDRFSAERLKGVDSTLKIQPAKLEDSAVYLCASLRPWRGLNTEAFFGQGTRLTVV.

The table lists this clonotype with a few counts. This chain joins TRBV6-2 or TRBV6-3 and TRBJ2-7, with 9 bases fitting TRBD2. Germline V gene sequence: CDR1 MNHEY, CDR2 SVGEGT. This CDR3 contains 14 residues. The CDR3 spells CVSKIAGAPMEQYF. CDR3 in DNA: TGTGTCAGTAAGATAGCGGGAGCCCCTATGGAACAGTACTTC.

Of note for this clonotype: Because the CDR3 is missing its conserved closing phenylalanine or tryptophan, this is likely a read error. The chain uses TRBV28 and TRBJ2-5; 10 positions match TRBD2. Germline assignment: CDR1 MDHEN and CDR2 SYDVKM. Germline trimming cut 8 bases from V and 5 bases from J; bases unmatched to any gene: 8. This CDR3 is 14 amino acids long. The CDR3 coding sequence is TGTGCCAGCGGCTCTAGCGGGAGATTCGAGACCCAGTACTTA. It is translated as CASGSSGRFETQYL.

As regards this clonotype: At one end, the junction sequence differs from germline, possibly due to a read error. CDR3 in amino acids: CARSLVRWTGANVLTF. The CDR3 region has the DNA TGTGCCAGGAGCTTGGTTAGGTGGACTGGGGCCAACGTCCTGACTTTC. The chain carries TRBV5-6 and TRBJ2-6; D remains unclear. Germline loops: CDR1 SGHDT, CDR2 YYEEEE. The CDR3 covers 16 residues. Together with reference TRBV5-6 and TRBJ2-6, the CDR3 gives the full variable domain: DAGVTQSPTHLIKTRGQQVTLRCSPKSGHDTVSWYQQALGQGPQFIFQYYEEEERQRGNFPDRFSGHQFPNYSSELNVNALLLGDSALYLCARSLVRWTGANVLTFGAGSRLTVL.

This chain links TRBV6-6 with TRBJ2-3; maybe TRBD1 (6 bases). Trimming took 6 bases from V and 11 from J, leaving 15 bases between them. Germline V CDR1 and CDR2: MNHNY, SVGAGI (reference sequence). The CDR3 is 12 amino acids. This CDR3 reads CASSRWDIGQYF. The CDR3 DNA is TGTGCCAGCAGCCGATGGGACATAGGGCAGTATTTT.

On this clonotype itself: Germline and junction disagree at one end, which may indicate a read error. V gene TRBV11-3 combines with J gene TRBJ2-7; TRBD1 aligns across 10 bases. CDR3 length equals 15 residues. Germline CDR1 reads SGHNT; CDR2 reads YENEEA. This CDR3 reads CASGLGQGVRYEQYF. In DNA form, the CDR3 reads TGTGCCAGCGGCTTAGGACAGGGGGTACGATACGAGCAGTACTTC.

Turning to this clonotype: A clone one base away is much larger, so this may be a read error. The chain employs TRBV11-2 and TRBJ2-7; 7 bases agree with TRBD1. CDR1 is SGHAT and CDR2 is FQNNGV in the germline V gene. The CDR3 runs to 17 residues. CDR3 coding DNA: TGTGGCAGCAGCTTAGAGAGGGGGCAGGTCCTCTCCTACGAGCAGTACTTC. Protein: CGSSLERGQVLSYEQYF.

The table lists this clonotype with a few counts. Relative to the germline gene, one junction end is altered; a read error may explain this. The rearrangement uses TRBV6-5 and TRBJ2-1, with D uncertain. Germline CDR1 reads MNHEY; CDR2 reads SVGAGI. The CDR3 has 15 amino acids. Here the CDR3 reads CAGSYSGGVGNDQFF. In DNA form, the CDR3 reads TGTGCCGGCAGTTACTCTGGTGGAGTGGGTAATGATCAGTTCTTC.

This rearrangement joins TRBV12-3 or TRBV12-4 to TRBJ1-2; 10 positions match TRBD1. V lost 7 bases, J lost 10 bases, and 12 bases stayed unmatched. The CDR3 covers 14 residues. CDR3 loop: CASTARQGAGNYTF. The CDR3 DNA follows: TGTGCCAGCACCGCGAGACAGGGGGCGGGTAACTACACCTTC.

This clonotype was recorded only once. An end of the junction does not agree with germline; a read error may underlie this. The rearrangement links TRBV11-2 to TRBJ2-1; 10 bases are shared with TRBD2. The CDR3 covers 18 residues. Germline assignment: CDR1 SGHAT and CDR2 FQNNGV. The CDR3 protein is CTSNLGVAGGYHYNEQFF. The CDR3, as DNA: TGTACCAGCAACTTAGGAGTAGCGGGAGGCTACCACTACAATGAGCAGTTCTTC.

On this clonotype: One end of the junction varies from germline; a read error may be responsible. The chain carries TRBV6-2 or TRBV6-3 and TRBJ2-6, with 7 bases matching TRBD1. The CDR3 is 15 residues long. Germline V gene data show CDR1 as MNHEY and CDR2 as SVGEGT. CDR3 DNA sequence: TGTACCAGCAGTCCGACAGGGTCTGGGGTCAACGTCCTGACTTTC. Residues: CTSSPTGSGVNVLTF.

This clonotype ranks as medium-sized (0.01 to 0.1%). J is TRBJ2-5 and V is TRBV11-1; weak D call: TRBD2 (5 bases). V was shortened by 5 bases and J by 7 bases, with 17 bases between the two germline ends. Per germline, CDR1 SGHAT and CDR2 FQDESV (reference sequence). CDR3 length equals 14 residues. The CDR3 sequence: CASSPEGATRTQYF. DNA of the CDR3: TGTGCCAGCAGCCCTGAGGGAGCTACGCGGACCCAGTACTTC.